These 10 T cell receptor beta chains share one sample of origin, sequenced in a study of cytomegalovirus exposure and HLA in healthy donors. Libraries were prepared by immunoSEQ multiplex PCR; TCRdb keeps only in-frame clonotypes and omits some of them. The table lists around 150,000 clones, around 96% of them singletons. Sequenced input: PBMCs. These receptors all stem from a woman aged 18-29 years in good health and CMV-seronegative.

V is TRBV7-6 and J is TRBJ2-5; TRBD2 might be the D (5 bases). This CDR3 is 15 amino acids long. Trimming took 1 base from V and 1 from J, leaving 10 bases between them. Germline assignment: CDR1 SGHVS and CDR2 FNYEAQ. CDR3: CASSLDIRGQETQYF. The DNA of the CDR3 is TGTGCCAGCAGCTTAGATATCCGGGGCCAAGAGACCCAGTACTTC.

CDR3 coding DNA: TGTGCCAGCAGCTTGGGACAGGGGTTCTACGAGCAGTACTTC. Its translation: CASSLGQGFYEQYF. This rearrangement joins TRBV7-2 to TRBJ2-7; 10 bases line up with TRBD1. Germline lookup yields CDR1 SGHTA and CDR2 FQGNSA. V shed 3 bases and J 3 bases; nucleotides not matched to a gene: 2. The length of the CDR3 is 14 residues.

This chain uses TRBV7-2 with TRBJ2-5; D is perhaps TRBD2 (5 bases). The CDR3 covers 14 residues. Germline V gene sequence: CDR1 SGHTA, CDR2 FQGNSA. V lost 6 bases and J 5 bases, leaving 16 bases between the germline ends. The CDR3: CASSLDLSRETQYF. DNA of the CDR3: TGTGCCAGCAGTTTGGACTTGTCAAGGGAGACCCAGTACTTC.

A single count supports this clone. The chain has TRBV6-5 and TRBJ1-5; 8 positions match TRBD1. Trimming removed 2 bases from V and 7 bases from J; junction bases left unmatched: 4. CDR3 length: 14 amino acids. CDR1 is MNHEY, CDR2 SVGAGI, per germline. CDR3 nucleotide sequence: TGTGCCAGCAGTTACGGGACAGGTATACAGCCCCAGCATTTT. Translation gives CASSYGTGIQPQHF.

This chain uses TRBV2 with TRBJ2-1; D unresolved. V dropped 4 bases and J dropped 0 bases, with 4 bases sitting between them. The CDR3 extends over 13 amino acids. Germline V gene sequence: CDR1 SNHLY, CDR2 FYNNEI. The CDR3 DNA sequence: TGTGCCAGCAGTGCATTCTCCTACAATGAGCAGTTCTTC. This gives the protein CASSAFSYNEQFF. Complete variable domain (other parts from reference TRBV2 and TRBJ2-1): EPEVTQTPSHQVTQMGQEVILRCVPISNHLYFYWYRQILGQKVEFLVSFYNNEISEKSEIFDDQFSVERPDGSNFTLKIRSTKLEDSAMYFCASSAFSYNEQFFGPGTRLTVL.

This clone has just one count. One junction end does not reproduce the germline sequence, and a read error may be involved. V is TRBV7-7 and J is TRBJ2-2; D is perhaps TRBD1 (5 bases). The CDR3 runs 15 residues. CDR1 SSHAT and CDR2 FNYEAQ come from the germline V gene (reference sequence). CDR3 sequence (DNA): TGTGCTAGCAGCTCGACAGACTTGAACACCGGGGAGCTGTTTTTT. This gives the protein CASSSTDLNTGELFF.

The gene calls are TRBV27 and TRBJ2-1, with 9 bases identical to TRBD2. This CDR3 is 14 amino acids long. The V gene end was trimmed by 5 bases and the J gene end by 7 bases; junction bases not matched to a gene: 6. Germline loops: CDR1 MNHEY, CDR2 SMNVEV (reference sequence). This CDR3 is CASSIAGVGNEQFF. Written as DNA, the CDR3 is TGTGCCAGCAGTATAGCGGGGGTTGGTAATGAGCAGTTCTTC.

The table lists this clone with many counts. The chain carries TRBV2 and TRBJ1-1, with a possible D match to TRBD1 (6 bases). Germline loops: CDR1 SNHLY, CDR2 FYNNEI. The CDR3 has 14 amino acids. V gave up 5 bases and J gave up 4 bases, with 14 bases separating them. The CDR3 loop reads CASSPNRGATEAFF. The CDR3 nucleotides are TGTGCCAGCAGTCCCAACCGGGGGGCCACTGAAGCTTTCTTT.

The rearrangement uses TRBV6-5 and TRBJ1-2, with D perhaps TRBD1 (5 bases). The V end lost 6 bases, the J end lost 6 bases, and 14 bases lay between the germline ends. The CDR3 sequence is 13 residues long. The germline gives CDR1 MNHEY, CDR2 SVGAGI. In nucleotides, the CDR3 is TGTGCCAGCAGGGACACGGCGAAGGATGGCTACACCTTC. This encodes CASRDTAKDGYTF.

The CDR3 spells CASSIRDSPDGADTQYF. In DNA, the CDR3 is TGTGCCAGCAGCATTAGGGACTCTCCTGACGGGGCAGATACGCAGTATTTT. This chain connects TRBV5-6 to TRBJ2-3, with D possibly being TRBD2 (6 bases). The CDR3 contains 17 residues. V lost 4 bases and J 4 bases, leaving 22 bases between the germline ends. CDR1 and CDR2 from the germline V gene are SGHDT and YYEEEE.